A single sample is the source of the 23 T cell receptor beta chains below, sequenced in a study of regulatory T cells in long-lasting Graves disease. Library construction for TCR beta used iRepertoire HTBI primers and Arm-PCR of CDR3 regions. One entry per CDR3 protein results from TCRdb running MiXCR on the multiplex PCR reads. Of a few hundred thousand distinct CDR3 sequences detected, 20% to 25% appear once; the ten largest clones hold about 29%. Time point specified: persistent/refractory GD, antithyroid drugs over 5 years with positive TRAb. Researchers made the TCR library from RNA that was extracted from PBMCs. Sample: peripheral blood mononuclear cells (PBMCs), taken when the disease was refractory, from a patient treated with antithyroid drugs. The receptors stem from a woman in her thirties or forties with Graves disease.

The V gene is TRBV10-3, the J gene TRBJ1-1; D ambiguous. V lost 6 bases, J lost 1 base, and 12 bases lay in between. The CDR3 loop spans 14 amino acids. Germline-derived CDR1 and CDR2 are ENHRY and SYGVKD. The CDR3: CAIREVQGNTEAFF. The CDR3 DNA reads as TGTGCCATCAGGGAAGTTCAAGGGAACACTGAAGCTTTCTTT.

The V gene is TRBV29-1, the J gene TRBJ1-2, with a possible D match to TRBD1 (5 bases). There are 14 residues in the CDR3. The V gene lost 0 bases and the J gene lost 1 base, with 9 bases spanning the gap. Germline loops: CDR1 SQVTM, CDR2 ANQGSEA. In nucleotides, the CDR3 is TGCAGCGTTGAAGATCAGGGCAGTAACTATGGCTACACCTTC. Its translation: CSVEDQGSNYGYTF.

This clonotype was counted ten times or more. The chain has TRBV2 and TRBJ2-7; D is ambiguous. Germline V lookup: CDR1 SNHLY, CDR2 FYNNEI. The CDR3 runs to 16 residues. Trimming took 4 bases from V and 0 from J, leaving 16 bases between them. DNA for the CDR3: TGTGCCAGCAGTGCCCACTGGCGCCTAAGCTCCTACGAGCAGTACTTC. Translated: CASSAHWRLSSYEQYF.

This clonotype was counted only a few times. The chain links TRBV19 to TRBJ2-7; 10 nucleotides agree with TRBD1. The V segment lost 5 bases and the J segment 3 bases; nucleotides outside the gene matches: 7. In germline, CDR1 is LNHDA, CDR2 SQIVND (reference sequence). This CDR3 is 15 amino acids long. The CDR3 loop reads CASSAGGQGDYEQYF. In DNA form, the CDR3 reads TGTGCCAGTAGTGCAGGAGGACAGGGGGACTACGAGCAGTACTTC.

This clonotype has a count of ten or more. This sequence joins TRBV2 and TRBJ2-7; 14 bases match TRBD2. The J segment lost 3 bases and the V segment lost 6 bases, leaving 16 bases of the junction unmatched. This CDR3 has 19 residues. CDR1 is SNHLY, CDR2 FYNNEI, per germline. The CDR3 region has the DNA TGTGCCAGCAGGATGAGGGCAGCCGGACTAGCGGGAGGATACTACGAGCAGTACTTC. This encodes CASRMRAAGLAGGYYEQYF.

A note on this clonotype: A much larger clone is a single base away; this may be a read error. V is TRBV6-1 and J is TRBJ2-5; D is perhaps TRBD2 (8 bases). The CDR3 loop spans 15 amino acids. The germline V and J ends were trimmed by 6 bases and 11 bases, with 25 bases remaining between them. Germline V gene data show CDR1 as MNHNS and CDR2 as SASEGT. In DNA, the CDR3 is TGTGCCAGCAGCCTTAGCGGGACAGCAGAATACGTGCAGTACTTC. Encoded protein: CASSLSGTAEYVQYF.

The J gene is TRBJ2-2, the V gene TRBV6-4, with D uncertain. CDR1 is MRHNA, CDR2 SNTAGT, per germline. The V and J ends lost 3 bases and 3 bases respectively, with 8 bases between them. This CDR3 is 14 amino acids long. The CDR3 spells CASSEGGHTGELFF. CDR3 in DNA: TGTGCCAGCAGTGAAGGTGGCCACACCGGGGAGCTGTTTTTT.

Points on this clonotype: A much bigger clone sits one base away, suggesting this may be a read error. No conserved phenylalanine or tryptophan ends this CDR3, so it is likely a read error. This rearrangement joins TRBV12-3 or TRBV12-4 to TRBJ2-2; the match to TRBD1 covers 9 bases. The length of the CDR3 is 15 residues. With V trimmed by 2 bases and J by 7 bases, 5 bases remained unmatched. The CDR3 loop is CASSLRQGVNGELFS. CDR3 in DNA: TGTGCCAGCAGTTTACGACAGGGGGTTAACGGGGAGCTGTTTTCT.

For this clonotype: This may be a read error, as it is one base from a much larger clone. This sequence joins TRBV6-2 or TRBV6-3 and TRBJ2-4, with TRBD1 matching over 8 bases. Per the germline V gene, CDR1 is MNHEY and CDR2 is SVGEGT. The CDR3 totals 15 residues. The CDR3 nucleotides read TGTGCCAGCAGTCGGACAGGGAACGCCAAAAACATTCGGTACTTC. It specifies CASSRTGNAKNIRYF.

In the case of this clonotype: A much larger clone lies one base from this, so it may be a read error. This chain connects TRBV20-1 to TRBJ1-5, with 9 bases matching TRBD1. The J segment lost 2 bases and the V segment lost 6 bases, leaving 11 bases of the junction unmatched. CDR3 length: 16 amino acids. Germline V gives CDR1 DFQATT, CDR2 SNEGSKA (reference sequence). DNA for the CDR3: TGCAGTGCCGATACAGGGGGCGCACCGGGCAATCAGCCCCAGCATTTT. It yields the protein CSADTGGAPGNQPQHF.

This clonotype has just a few counts. This sequence joins TRBV2 and TRBJ2-2; D remains ambiguous. Deletions cut 2 bases from V and 3 bases from J, with 7 bases between. This CDR3 has 14 residues. Looked up from germline, CDR1 is SNHLY and CDR2 is FYNNEI. The CDR3 DNA is TGTGCCAGCAGTGAAAGGTGGGACACCGGGGAGCTGTTTTTT. It translates to CASSERWDTGELFF.

The chain joins TRBV19 to TRBJ2-1; D call uncertain. V lost 0 bases, J lost 7 bases, and 16 bases lay in between. The germline V gene encodes CDR1 LNHDA and CDR2 SQIVND (reference sequence). There are 16 residues in the CDR3. The CDR3 bases are TGTGCCAGTAGTATAGATCTACTTTTAGCCGGGAATGAGCAGTTCTTC. Translating gives CASSIDLLLAGNEQFF.

J is TRBJ2-7 and V is TRBV14; D is unresolved. Germline assignment: CDR1 SGHDN and CDR2 FVKESK. This CDR3 contains 14 residues. Trimming removed 3 bases at V and 2 bases at J, with 11 bases between. This CDR3 reads CASSHPSQTYEQYF. The CDR3 nucleotides are TGTGCCAGCAGCCATCCTAGTCAAACCTACGAGCAGTACTTC.

This clonotype was observed once. V usage is TRBV9 and J usage is TRBJ2-7, with TRBD2 identical over 11 bases. The CDR3 totals 16 residues. Germline V lookup: CDR1 SGDLS, CDR2 YYNGEE. Unmatched junction bases numbered 8, after V lost 3 bases and J lost 3 bases. In nucleotides, the CDR3 is TGTGCCAGCAGCGCCCTGACTAGCGGGGAAATCTACGAGCAGTACTTC. As protein: CASSALTSGEIYEQYF.

The chain has TRBV11-2 and TRBJ1-2; the D is unclear. This CDR3 is built from 13 residues. V dropped 5 bases and J dropped 1 base, with 8 bases sitting between them. Germline CDR1 SGHAT, CDR2 FQNNGV. The CDR3 protein is CASSPPFNYGYTF. CDR3 bases: TGTGCCAGCAGCCCGCCATTTAACTATGGCTACACCTTC.

This clonotype has a count of ten or more. V usage is TRBV6-1 and J usage is TRBJ2-5; TRBD1 matches 9 bases. The germline V gene has CDR1 MNHNS and CDR2 SASEGT. This CDR3 has 16 amino acids. With V trimmed by 4 bases and J by 1 base, 7 bases remained unmatched. CDR3 loop: CASSVSDRGPQETQYF. The DNA for the CDR3 is TGTGCCAGCAGTGTATCGGACAGGGGCCCCCAAGAGACCCAGTACTTC.

This clonotype was counted at least ten times. V and J are TRBV19 and TRBJ2-6; TRBD1 agrees at 7 bases. V shed 5 bases and J 3 bases; nucleotides not matched to a gene: 7. CDR1 LNHDA and CDR2 SQIVND come from the germline V gene (reference sequence). This CDR3 has 16 residues. The CDR3 region is CASSATTGLGANVLTF. The CDR3 coding sequence is TGTGCCAGTAGTGCGACGACAGGGCTTGGGGCCAACGTCCTGACTTTC.

In this sample, this clonotype turned up many times. The V and J genes are TRBV2 and TRBJ1-4; D remains ambiguous. There are 11 residues in the CDR3. Trimming cost V 8 bases and J 7 bases, with 8 bases left between them. Germline V gene sequence: CDR1 SNHLY, CDR2 FYNNEI. For the CDR3, the DNA is TGTGCCAGCGCCAGAACTGAAAAACTGTTTTTT. This gives the protein CASARTEKLFF.

This clonotype was counted many times. The V and J genes are TRBV20-1 and TRBJ2-7; 10 bases agree with TRBD2. Germline lookup yields CDR1 DFQATT and CDR2 SNEGSKA (reference sequence). With 6 bases clipped from V and 0 bases from J, the junction kept 5 bases outside the gene matches. The CDR3 spans 14 residues. CDR3 sequence (DNA): TGCAGTGCAGAACTAGCGGGGAACTCCTACGAGCAGTACTTC. It codes for CSAELAGNSYEQYF.

V and J are TRBV27 and TRBJ2-7; tentatively, D is TRBD1 or TRBD2 (6 bases each). The CDR3 is 14 residues long. Germline V CDR1 and CDR2: MNHEY, SMNVEV (reference sequence). V was shortened by 2 bases and J by 6 bases, with 14 bases between the two germline ends. The CDR3 sequence: CASSLGGRGGEQYF. In DNA, the CDR3 is TGTGCCAGCAGTTTAGGGGGCAGGGGAGGCGAGCAGTACTTC.

The rearrangement joins TRBV19 to TRBJ2-3; 9 positions match TRBD1. The CDR3 is 13 amino acids. CDR1 is LNHDA, CDR2 SQIVND, per germline (reference sequence). Here the CDR3 DNA reads TGTGCTTCCGAGGGACAGGGATTAGATACGCAGTATTTT. It encodes CASEGQGLDTQYF.

This clonotype occurred many times. The V gene is TRBV9, the J gene TRBJ2-7, with TRBD2 matching over 7 bases. V gave up 4 bases and J gave up 2 bases; unmatched junction bases: 6. This CDR3 spans 14 amino acids. The germline CDR1 and CDR2 sequences are SGDLS and YYNGEE. CDR3 bases: TGTGCCAGCAGCACTACGGGAGGACCCTACGAGCAGTACTTC. Its translation: CASSTTGGPYEQYF.

This clonotype was seen only a few times. V and J are TRBV7-2 and TRBJ2-5, with TRBD1 matching 12 bases. The V gene's germline CDR1 is SGHTA and CDR2 FQGNSA. The length of the CDR3 is 16 residues. With 2 bases clipped from V and 10 bases from J, the junction kept 11 bases outside the gene matches. CDR3 residues: CASSLRAGTGGSVQYF. As DNA, the CDR3 is TGTGCCAGCAGCTTACGTGCCGGGACAGGGGGCAGCGTCCAGTACTTC.